Listed here is a single T cell receptor (beta chain). These data belong to a study of blood T cell repertoires in COVID-19. Only in-frame clones appear in the TCRdb table, and some are missing; sequencing was by immunoSEQ multiplex PCR. The table has about 100,000 clones, roughly 84% seen once; the top ten hold 17%. CDR3 length equals 15 residues. Trimming cost V 4 bases and J 5 bases, with 17 bases left between them. Germline-derived CDR1 and CDR2 are SGHVS and FNYEAQ. This chain links TRBV7-6 with TRBJ1-1, with a tentative D call TRBD1 (5 bases). Material: peripheral blood. The receptor was isolated from an older woman with acute or convalescent COVID-19. The chain's CDR3 is CASSSIGGGGTEAFF. CDR3 coding DNA: TGTGCCAGCAGCTCCATTGGGGGGGGTGGGACTGAAGCTTTCTTT.